Presented here are 4 T cell receptor beta chains from one specimen sequenced in a study of beta chain features in type 1 diabetes. Expressed TCRB transcripts were sequenced because the isolated RNA had all been reverse transcribed beforehand. Method: immunoSEQ multiplex PCR; TCRdb's copy keeps in-frame clones and lacks some. The sample yields 300,000 to 350,000 clones, roughly a fifth seen once. Sequenced material: naive CD4+ T cells from blood. The origin of the receptors is a woman under 30 in good health.

This clone appeared once. This chain links TRBV5-1 with TRBJ1-2, with D possibly matching TRBD1 (6 bases). Germline V gives CDR1 SGHRS, CDR2 YFSETQ. The CDR3 consists of 15 residues. Trimming stripped 0 bases from V and 0 bases from J, with 9 bases between. CDR3 loop: CASSLAGDTNYGYTF. Here the CDR3 DNA reads TGCGCCAGCAGCTTGGCAGGGGATACTAACTATGGCTACACCTTC. Supplemented by reference TRBV5-1 and TRBJ1-2, the full variable domain reads KAGVTQTPRYLIKTRGQQVTLSCSPISGHRSVSWYQQTPGQGLQFLFEYFSETQRNKGNFPGRFSGRQFSNSRSEMNVSTLELGDSALYLCASSLAGDTNYGYTFGSGTRLTVV.

The chain uses TRBV6-5 and TRBJ1-1; possibly TRBD1 for D (5 bases). CDR1 and CDR2 (germline): MNHEY, SVGAGI. The length of the CDR3 is 15 residues. V lost 1 base, J lost 0 bases, and 9 bases lay in between. CDR3 sequence: CASSYWQGMNTEAFF. The CDR3 coding sequence is TGTGCCAGCAGTTACTGGCAGGGTATGAACACTGAAGCTTTCTTT.

The V and J genes are TRBV28 and TRBJ1-2; D unclear. V shed 3 bases and J shed 4 bases, with 9 bases lying between them. Per germline, CDR1 MDHEN and CDR2 SYDVKM. CDR3 length: 13 amino acids. The CDR3 DNA reads TGTGCCAGCAGTTTGGGAGGGAGCTATGGCTACACCTTC. Translating it yields CASSLGGSYGYTF.

This clone was seen more than once but under ten times. The CDR3 is CASSAGQGGWNSPLHF. The CDR3 DNA reads TGTGCCAGCAGCGCGGGACAGGGGGGGTGGAATTCACCCCTCCACTTT. The V call is TRBV9, the J call TRBJ1-6; TRBD1 agrees at 11 bases. The CDR3 runs to 16 residues. V dropped 3 bases and J dropped 7; count of bases not matched to a gene: 6. Germline CDR1 is SGDLS and CDR2 is YYNGEE.